This T cell receptor beta chain was found in a study of CXCR3-negative and CXCR3-positive naive CD8 T cells. Study findings and constraints: Naive cells that were CXCR3-positive had more hydrophobic TRB CDR3s (compared with CXCR3-negative naive cells).

In the case of this clonotype: Its antigen remains unidentified.

CD45RO-CCR7+CD27+CD95- defined naive CD8+ T cells. The libraries of TRB cDNA were prepared using 5' RACE with UMI labels. No DNA is given; TCRdb re-called the 5' RACE reads and lists each CDR3 protein once. There are roughly 100,000 distinct CDR3 sequences in the sample, with approximately 0.38% held by the top ten. Germline values: CDR1 KGHDR, CDR2 SFDVKD. This CDR3 spans 12 amino acids. The specimen was naive CXCR3+ CD8+ T cells from blood. Subset meaning: CD45RO-CCR7+CD27+CD95- naive CD8+ T cells expressing CXCR3 (TNR3+). The chain recombines TRBV24-1 with TRBJ2-1. The TCR comes from a human donor in good health. Some clones in this sample may be carry-over from other donors' samples. This CDR3 reads CATNDNYNEQFF.